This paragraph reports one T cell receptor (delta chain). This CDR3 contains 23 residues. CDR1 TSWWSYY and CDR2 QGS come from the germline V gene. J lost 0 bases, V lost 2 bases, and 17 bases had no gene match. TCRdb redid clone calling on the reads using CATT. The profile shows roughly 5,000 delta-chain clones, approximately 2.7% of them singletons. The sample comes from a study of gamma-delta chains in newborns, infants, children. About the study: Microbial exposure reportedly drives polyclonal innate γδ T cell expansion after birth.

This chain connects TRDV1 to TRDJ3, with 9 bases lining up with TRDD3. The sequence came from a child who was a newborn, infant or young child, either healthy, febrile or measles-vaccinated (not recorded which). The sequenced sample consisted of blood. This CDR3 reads CALGEEYPSLLGDRSWDTRQMFF. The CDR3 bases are TGTGCTCTTGGGGAAGAGTACCCCTCGCTACTGGGGGACCGCTCCTGGGACACCCGACAGATGTTTTTC.